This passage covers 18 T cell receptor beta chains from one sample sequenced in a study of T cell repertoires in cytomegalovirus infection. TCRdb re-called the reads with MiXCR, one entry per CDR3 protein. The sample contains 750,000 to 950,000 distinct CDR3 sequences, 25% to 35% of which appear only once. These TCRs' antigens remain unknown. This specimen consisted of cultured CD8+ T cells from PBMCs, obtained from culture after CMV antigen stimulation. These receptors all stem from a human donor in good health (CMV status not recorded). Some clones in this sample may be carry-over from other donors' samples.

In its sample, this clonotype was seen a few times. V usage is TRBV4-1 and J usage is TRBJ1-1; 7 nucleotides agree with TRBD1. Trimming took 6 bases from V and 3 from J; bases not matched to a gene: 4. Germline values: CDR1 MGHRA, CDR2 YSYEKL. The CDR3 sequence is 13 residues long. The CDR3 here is CASRRDRDTEAFF. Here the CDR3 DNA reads TGCGCCAGCAGACGTGACAGGGACACTGAAGCTTTCTTT.

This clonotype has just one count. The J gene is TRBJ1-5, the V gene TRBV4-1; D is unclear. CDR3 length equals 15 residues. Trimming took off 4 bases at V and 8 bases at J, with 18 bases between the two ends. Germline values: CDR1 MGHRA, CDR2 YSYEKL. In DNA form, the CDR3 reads TGCGCCAGCAGCCGCAACCGGGCGCCCGCGGAGCCCCAGCATTTT. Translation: CASSRNRAPAEPQHF.

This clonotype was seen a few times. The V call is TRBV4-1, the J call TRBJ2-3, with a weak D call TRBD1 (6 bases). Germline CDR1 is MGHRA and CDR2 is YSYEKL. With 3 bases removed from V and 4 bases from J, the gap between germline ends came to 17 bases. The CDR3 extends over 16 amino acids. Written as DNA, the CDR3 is TGCGCCAGCAGCCATCTGACAGGCCCGGTTGCAGATACGCAGTATTTT. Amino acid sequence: CASSHLTGPVADTQYF.

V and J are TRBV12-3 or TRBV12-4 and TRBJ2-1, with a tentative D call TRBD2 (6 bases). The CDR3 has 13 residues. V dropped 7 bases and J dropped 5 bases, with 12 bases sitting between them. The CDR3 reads CASIHPGDNEQFF. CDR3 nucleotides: TGTGCCAGCATTCATCCGGGGGACAATGAGCAGTTCTTC.

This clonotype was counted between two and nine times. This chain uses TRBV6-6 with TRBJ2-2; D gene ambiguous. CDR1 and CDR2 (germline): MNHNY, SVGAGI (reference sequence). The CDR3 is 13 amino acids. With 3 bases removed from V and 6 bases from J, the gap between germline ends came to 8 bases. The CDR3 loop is CASSYKGAGELFF. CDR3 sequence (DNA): TGTGCCAGCAGTTATAAGGGTGCCGGGGAGCTGTTTTTT.

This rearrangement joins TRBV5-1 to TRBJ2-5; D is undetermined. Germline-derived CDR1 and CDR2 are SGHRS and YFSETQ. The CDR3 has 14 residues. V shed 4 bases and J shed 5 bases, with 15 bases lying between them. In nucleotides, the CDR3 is TGCGCCAGCAGCCCCGACGGAGCGAGGGAGACCCAGTACTTC. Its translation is CASSPDGARETQYF.

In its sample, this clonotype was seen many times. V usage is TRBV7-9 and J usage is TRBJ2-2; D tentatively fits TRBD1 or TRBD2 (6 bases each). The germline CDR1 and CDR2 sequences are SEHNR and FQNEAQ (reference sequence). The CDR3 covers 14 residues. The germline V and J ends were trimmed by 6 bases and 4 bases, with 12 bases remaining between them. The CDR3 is CASRHPGATGELFF. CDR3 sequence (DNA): TGTGCCAGCAGACATCCGGGGGCCACCGGGGAGCTGTTTTTT. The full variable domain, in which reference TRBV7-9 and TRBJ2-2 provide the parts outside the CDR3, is DTGVSQNPRHKITKRGQNVTFRCDPISEHNRLYWYRQTLGQGPEFLTYFQNEAQLEKSRLLSDRFSAERPKGSFSTLEIQRTEQGDSAMYLCASRHPGATGELFFGEGSRLTVL.

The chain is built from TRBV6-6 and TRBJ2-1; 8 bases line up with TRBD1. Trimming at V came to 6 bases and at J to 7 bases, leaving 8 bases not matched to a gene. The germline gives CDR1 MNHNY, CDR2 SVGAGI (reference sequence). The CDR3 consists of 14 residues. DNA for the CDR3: TGTGCCAGCAGGGCAGGGGGCGCCCGGAATGAGCAGTTCTTC. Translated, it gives CASRAGGARNEQFF.

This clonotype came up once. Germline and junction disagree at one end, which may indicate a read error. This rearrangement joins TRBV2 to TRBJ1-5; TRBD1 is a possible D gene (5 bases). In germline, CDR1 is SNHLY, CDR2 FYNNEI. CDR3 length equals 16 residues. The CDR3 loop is CASSDSRDEGNQLQHF. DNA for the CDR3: TGTGCCAGCAGTGATAGCCGGGACGAGGGCAATCAGCTCCAGCATTTT.

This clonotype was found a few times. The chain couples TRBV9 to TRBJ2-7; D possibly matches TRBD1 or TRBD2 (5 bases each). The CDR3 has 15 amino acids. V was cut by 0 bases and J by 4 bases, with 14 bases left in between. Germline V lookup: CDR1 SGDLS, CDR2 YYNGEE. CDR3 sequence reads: CASSVGGGSPYEQYF. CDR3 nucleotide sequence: TGTGCCAGCAGCGTAGGTGGGGGAAGCCCTTACGAGCAGTACTTC.

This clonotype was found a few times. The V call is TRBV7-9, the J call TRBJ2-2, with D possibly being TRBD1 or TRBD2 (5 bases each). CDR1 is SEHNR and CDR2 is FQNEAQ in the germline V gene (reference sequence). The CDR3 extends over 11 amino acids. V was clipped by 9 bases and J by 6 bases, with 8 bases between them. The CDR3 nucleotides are TGTGCCAGTACGGGGCCCGGGGAGCTGTTTTTT. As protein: CASTGPGELFF.

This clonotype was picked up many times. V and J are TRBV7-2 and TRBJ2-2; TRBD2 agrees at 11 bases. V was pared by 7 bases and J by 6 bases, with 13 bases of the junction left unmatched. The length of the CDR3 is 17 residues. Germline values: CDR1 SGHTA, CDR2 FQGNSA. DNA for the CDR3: TGTGCCAGCACTAAGAGACTAGCGGGGTCTCAATCCGGGGAGCTGTTTTTT. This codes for CASTKRLAGSQSGELFF.

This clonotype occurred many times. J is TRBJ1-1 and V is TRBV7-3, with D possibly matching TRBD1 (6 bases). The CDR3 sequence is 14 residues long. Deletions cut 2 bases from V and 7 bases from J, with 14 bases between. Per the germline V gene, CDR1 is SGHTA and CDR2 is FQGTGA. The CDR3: CASSLLYRADEAFF. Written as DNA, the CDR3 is TGTGCCAGCAGCTTATTGTACAGGGCTGATGAAGCTTTCTTT.

In DNA, the CDR3 is TGTGCCAGCAGTGAACCCGGGGACCTAGCGGGTTACTCCTACGAGCAGTACGTC. This codes for CASSEPGDLAGYSYEQYV. The rearrangement joins TRBV6-1 to TRBJ2-7, with 8 bases lining up with TRBD2. The CDR3 loop spans 18 amino acids. Trimming at V came to 2 bases and at J to 0 bases, leaving 12 bases not matched to a gene. CDR1 and CDR2 (germline): MNHNS, SASEGT.

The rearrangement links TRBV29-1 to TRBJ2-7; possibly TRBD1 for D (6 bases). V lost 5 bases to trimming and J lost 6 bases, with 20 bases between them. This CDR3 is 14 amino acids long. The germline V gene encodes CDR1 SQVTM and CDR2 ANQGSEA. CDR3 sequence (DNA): TGCAGCGTTACAGGGTTTAAAGATGCGGGCGAGCAGTACTTC. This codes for CSVTGFKDAGEQYF.

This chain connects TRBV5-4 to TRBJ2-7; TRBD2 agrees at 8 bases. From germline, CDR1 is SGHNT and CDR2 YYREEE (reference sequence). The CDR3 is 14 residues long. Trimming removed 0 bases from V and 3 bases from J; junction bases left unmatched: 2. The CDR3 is CASSLEGTSYEQYF. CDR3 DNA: TGTGCCAGCAGCTTGGAAGGGACTAGCTACGAGCAGTACTTC.

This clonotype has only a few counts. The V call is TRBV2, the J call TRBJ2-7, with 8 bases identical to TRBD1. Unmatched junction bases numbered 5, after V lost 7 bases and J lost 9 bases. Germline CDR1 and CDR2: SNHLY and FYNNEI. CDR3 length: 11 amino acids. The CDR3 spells CASISGGPQYV. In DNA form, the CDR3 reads TGTGCCAGCATCTCAGGGGGCCCGCAGTACGTC.

CDR3 protein: CASKFFSSREETQYF. Here the CDR3 DNA reads TGTGCCAGCAAGTTTTTTAGTAGCCGGGAAGAGACCCAGTACTTC. This sequence joins TRBV6-6 and TRBJ2-5; D not resolved. V lost 7 bases to trimming and J lost 3 bases, with 18 bases between them. The CDR3 is 15 residues long. Germline values: CDR1 MNHNY, CDR2 SVGAGI (reference sequence).